One and the same sample provided the 25 T cell receptor beta chains below, sequenced in a study of CD8 T cells in ankylosing spondylitis. TCRdb itself ran the 5' RACE reads through MiXCR, one entry per CDR3 protein. The sample contains some 200,000 distinct CDR3 sequences, roughly 25% of which appear only once. Input material: blood, either unsorted or a sorted T cell fraction (not recorded which). These receptors were obtained from a male donor with ankylosing spondylitis or in good health (not recorded which).

This clonotype was seen ten or more times. The rearrangement joins TRBV5-1 to TRBJ1-2; 9 bases fit TRBD1. Trimming at V came to 6 bases and at J to 8 bases, leaving 11 bases not matched to a gene. Germline values: CDR1 SGHRS, CDR2 YFSETQ. This CDR3 has 14 residues. The CDR3 DNA is TGCGCCAGCACACCCGGGACAGGGACGTTCGGCTACACCTTC. It yields the protein CASTPGTGTFGYTF.

At least ten counts were recorded for this clonotype. This rearrangement joins TRBV5-1 to TRBJ1-4; D gene unclear. CDR3 length equals 15 residues. The ends were cut back, 2 bases at V and 5 bases at J, with 13 bases in the middle. Germline values: CDR1 SGHRS, CDR2 YFSETQ. As DNA, the CDR3 is TGCGCCAGCAGCTTCTCGACCAGGATCAATGAAAAACTGTTTTTT. Translating it yields CASSFSTRINEKLFF.

Many counts were recorded for this clonotype. The chain carries TRBV5-1 and TRBJ2-7; a weak D match, TRBD1 (6 bases). Trimming stripped 1 base from V and 1 base from J, with 6 bases between. Germline V CDR1 and CDR2: SGHRS, YFSETQ. The CDR3 covers 13 residues. The CDR3 coding sequence is TGCGCCAGCAGCTTGCAGGGGTCCTACGAGCAGTACTTC. Translated, it gives CASSLQGSYEQYF.

The gene calls are TRBV29-1 and TRBJ2-5; D possibly uses TRBD1 or TRBD2 (6 bases each). CDR1 SQVTM and CDR2 ANQGSEA come from the germline V gene. The CDR3 loop spans 13 amino acids. V was cut by 4 bases and J by 5 bases, with 14 bases left in between. The CDR3 sequence is CSVGGGRRETQYF. CDR3 nucleotides: TGCAGCGTTGGTGGGGGGCGTCGGGAGACCCAGTACTTC.

CDR3 protein: CASSPGTSGRDTQYF. The CDR3 bases are TGTGCCAGCAGCCCCGGGACTAGCGGGAGAGATACGCAGTATTTT. The chain links TRBV6-1 to TRBJ2-3, with TRBD2 matching 14 bases. The CDR3 contains 15 residues. V shed 6 bases, J shed 5 bases, and the junction held 4 bases outside the gene matches. Germline-derived CDR1 and CDR2 are MNHNS and SASEGT.

This clonotype was recorded at least ten times. The V gene is TRBV7-2, the J gene TRBJ2-1, with a tentative D call TRBD1 (6 bases). The V and J ends lost 5 bases and 7 bases respectively, with 21 bases between them. CDR1 SGHTA and CDR2 FQGNSA come from the germline V gene. The CDR3 spans 16 residues. The CDR3 is CASSAGRGSYLNEQFF. The CDR3 DNA reads as TGTGCCAGCAGCGCAGGCAGGGGCTCCTACTTGAATGAGCAGTTCTTC.

There are many counts of this clonotype. The chain joins TRBV6-2 or TRBV6-3 to TRBJ2-1; D not certain. Germline-derived CDR1 and CDR2 are MNHEY and SVGEGT. The CDR3 extends over 13 amino acids. The ends were cut back, 10 bases at V and 0 bases at J, with 10 bases in the middle. CDR3 coding DNA: TGTGCCACCACTAAGAGCTCCTACAATGAGCAGTTCTTC. Translating it yields CATTKSSYNEQFF.

This clonotype was detected a few times. V gene TRBV2 combines with J gene TRBJ1-3; tentative D call: TRBD1 (5 bases). V lost 6 bases and J lost 0, with 12 bases in between. The CDR3 extends over 15 amino acids. Germline CDR1 and CDR2: SNHLY and FYNNEI. The CDR3 DNA reads as TGTGCCAGCAGGACAGACATCCGCTCTGGAAACACCATATATTTT. Its translation: CASRTDIRSGNTIYF.

This clonotype was recorded at least ten times. The chain recombines TRBV5-1 with TRBJ2-5, with D tentatively TRBD1 (5 bases). The germline V gene encodes CDR1 SGHRS and CDR2 YFSETQ. The CDR3 loop spans 14 amino acids. V was cut by 0 bases and J by 2 bases, with 8 bases left in between. The CDR3 nucleotides read TGCGCCAGCAGCTTGGGACAGAGACAAGAGACCCAGTACTTC. Its protein product is CASSLGQRQETQYF. Supplemented by reference TRBV5-1 and TRBJ2-5, the full variable domain reads KAGVTQTPRYLIKTRGQQVTLSCSPISGHRSVSWYQQTPGQGLQFLFEYFSETQRNKGNFPGRFSGRQFSNSRSEMNVSTLELGDSALYLCASSLGQRQETQYFGPGTRLLVL.

The chain joins TRBV10-3 to TRBJ1-5; 10 bases are shared with TRBD1. V lost 2 bases to trimming and J lost 1 base; unmatched junction nucleotides: 2. CDR1 and CDR2 from the germline V gene are ENHRY and SYGVKD. The CDR3 is 16 residues long. The CDR3 sequence is CAISEAGQGSNQPQHF. Here the CDR3 DNA reads TGTGCCATCAGTGAGGCGGGACAGGGGAGCAATCAGCCCCAGCATTTT.

This chain joins TRBV20-1 and TRBJ2-4; 12 bases map to TRBD2. The CDR3 loop spans 16 amino acids. Trimming at V came to 0 bases and at J to 8 bases, leaving 8 bases not matched to a gene. Germline CDR1 reads DFQATT; CDR2 reads SNEGSKA (reference sequence). CDR3 region: CSARDSSGRAFDIQYF. The CDR3, as DNA: TGCAGTGCTAGAGACTCTAGCGGGAGGGCCTTTGACATTCAGTACTTC.

The chain links TRBV12-3 or TRBV12-4 to TRBJ2-3, with 7 bases identical to TRBD2. There are 18 residues in the CDR3. V shed 2 bases and J 3 bases; nucleotides not matched to a gene: 14. This CDR3 reads CASSLKLASLSATDTQYF. The CDR3 bases are TGTGCCAGCAGTTTAAAACTAGCGAGTCTTTCTGCGACAGATACGCAGTATTTT.

This chain joins TRBV20-1 and TRBJ2-1, with a weak D call TRBD2 (5 bases). The CDR3 loop spans 13 amino acids. The V end lost 6 bases, the J end lost 3 bases, and 12 bases lay between the germline ends. The V gene's germline CDR1 is DFQATT and CDR2 SNEGSKA (reference sequence). The CDR3 coding sequence is TGCAGTGCCCGTTGGACTGGCTACAATGAGCAGTTCTTC. This codes for CSARWTGYNEQFF.

This clonotype was counted ten times or more. V and J are TRBV5-5 and TRBJ1-1, with TRBD1 identical over 7 bases. CDR3 length: 15 amino acids. The germline V gene encodes CDR1 SGHKS and CDR2 YYEKEE (reference sequence). After removal of 4 bases from V and 2 bases from J, the junction contained 8 bases not matched to a gene. The CDR3 DNA sequence: TGTGCCAGCAGCAACCCGGGACAGCTTAACACTGAAGCTTTCTTT. Translation: CASSNPGQLNTEAFF.

This sequence joins TRBV7-2 and TRBJ1-4, with 9 bases lining up with TRBD1. The CDR3 runs to 16 residues. From germline, CDR1 is SGHTA and CDR2 FQGNSA. V gave up 5 bases and J gave up 6 bases; unmatched junction bases: 10. As DNA, the CDR3 is TGTGCCAGCAGCCCACAGGGGGCGAACGAGTATGAAAAACTGTTTTTT. Protein sequence: CASSPQGANEYEKLFF. Full variable domain (missing parts from reference TRBV7-2 and TRBJ1-4): GAGVSQSPSNKVTEKGKDVELRCDPISGHTALYWYRQSLGQGLEFLIYFQGNSAPDKSGLPSDRFSAERTGGSVSTLTIQRTQQEDSAVYLCASSPQGANEYEKLFFGSGTQLSVL.

The J gene is TRBJ2-7, the V gene TRBV27, with 8 bases matching TRBD1. V was clipped by 2 bases and J by 6 bases; unmatched bases: 6. The CDR3 is made up of 14 amino acids. Looked up from germline, CDR1 is MNHEY and CDR2 is SMNVEV (reference sequence). CDR3 coding DNA: TGTGCCAGCAGTTTAGGACAGGGAGTAGGCGAGCAGTACTTC. Translated, it gives CASSLGQGVGEQYF.

V and J are TRBV6-2 or TRBV6-3 and TRBJ2-7; TRBD2 agrees at 7 bases. The CDR3 spans 14 residues. Germline trimming cut 6 bases from V and 7 bases from J; bases unmatched to any gene: 12. Germline CDR1 and CDR2: MNHEY and SVGEGT. The CDR3 region has the DNA TGTGCCAGCAGCAACGGCGGGAGTCAGAGGGAGCAGTACTTC. Residues: CASSNGGSQREQYF.

This clonotype was counted ten times or more. CDR3 bases: TGCGCCAGCAGCCAAGCGGGACAGCCCTATGGCTACACCTTC. It yields the protein CASSQAGQPYGYTF. The chain recombines TRBV5-1 with TRBJ1-2; TRBD1 matches at 7 bases. The CDR3 sequence is 14 residues long. Germline CDR1 SGHRS, CDR2 YFSETQ. J lost 4 bases, V lost 4 bases, and 7 bases had no gene match.

The V and J genes are TRBV29-1 and TRBJ2-5; the D is unclear. Germline V gene data show CDR1 as SQVTM and CDR2 as ANQGSEA. The CDR3 contains 13 residues. The V end was cut by 6 bases, the J end by 3 bases, with 14 bases between. The DNA of the CDR3 is TGCAGCGTCCATCGCCCCCCCGAAGAGACCCAGTACTTC. Protein: CSVHRPPEETQYF.

The chain links TRBV6-2 or TRBV6-3 to TRBJ2-1; D is possibly TRBD2 (6 bases). The CDR3 spans 17 residues. The V end was cut by 7 bases, the J end by 5 bases, with 24 bases between. Germline V gene data show CDR1 as MNHEY and CDR2 as SVGEGT. The CDR3 nucleotides are TGTGCCAGCAAGTCTGTTAGTTTCGCGGGAACTGACAATGAGCAGTTCTTC. The encoded protein is CASKSVSFAGTDNEQFF.

Many counts were recorded for this clonotype. The chain is built from TRBV4-1 and TRBJ2-3; 8 bases align to TRBD1. CDR3 length equals 17 residues. CDR1 is MGHRA, CDR2 YSYEKL, per germline. The V and J ends lost 3 bases and 1 base, in that order; junction bases with no gene match: 9. CDR3 amino acids: CASSHQGATSGTDTQYF. The CDR3 nucleotides read TGCGCCAGCAGCCACCAGGGGGCTACATCGGGCACAGATACGCAGTATTTT.

A few counts support this clonotype. The chain uses TRBV19 and TRBJ2-7, with TRBD1 matching over 9 bases. The germline CDR1 and CDR2 sequences are LNHDA and SQIVND (reference sequence). Trimming took 4 bases from V and 4 from J; bases not matched to a gene: 8. The CDR3 contains 15 residues. CDR3 region: CASSTRDRVSYEQYF. The CDR3 DNA is TGTGCCAGTAGTACCCGGGACAGGGTGTCTTACGAGCAGTACTTC.

Ten or more counts support this clonotype. The chain joins TRBV29-1 to TRBJ2-1; 16 bases match TRBD2. This CDR3 spans 14 amino acids. V was clipped by 7 bases and J by 7 bases; unmatched bases: 4. The germline V gene encodes CDR1 SQVTM and CDR2 ANQGSEA. Here the CDR3 reads CSGGGLAGGNEQFF. Written as DNA, the CDR3 is TGCAGCGGCGGGGGACTAGCGGGAGGGAATGAGCAGTTCTTC.

This chain joins TRBV5-1 and TRBJ2-7, with 8 bases aligning to TRBD2. The V segment lost 4 bases and the J segment 0 bases; nucleotides outside the gene matches: 6. The CDR3 is 15 residues long. The germline gives CDR1 SGHRS, CDR2 YFSETQ. The CDR3, as DNA: TGCGCCAGCAGCCCCGGGGGGGGGAGCTCCTACGAGCAGTACTTC. It translates to CASSPGGGSSYEQYF.

V is TRBV5-1 and J is TRBJ2-7, with D perhaps TRBD2 (5 bases). The germline V and J ends were trimmed by 4 bases and 1 base, with 15 bases remaining between them. Germline V gives CDR1 SGHRS, CDR2 YFSETQ. The length of the CDR3 is 15 residues. The CDR3 loop reads CASSPRGAESYEQYF. CDR3 in DNA: TGCGCCAGCAGCCCCCGGGGAGCGGAGTCCTACGAGCAGTACTTC.